The following is a T cell receptor (beta chain) sequence with its context. As yet, its antigen is unknown. Its ends do not fully match the called genes, so a read error is possible. Previously described methods with listed TCR primers produced the bulk TCR libraries. TCRdb recomputed calls from the PCR reads with MiXCR, one row per CDR3 protein. The profile shows roughly 100,000 distinct CDR3 sequences, under 40% of them singletons. The sample originates from a study of molecular identifiers for immune sequencing clone quantification. General study findings and limits: For effector cells, clones above 20 RNA copies held over 98% of molecules; for naive cells, under 1%. Spiked Jurkat TCR RNA equal to one cell could reportedly be picked out among 940,000 or so naive cells.

The CD8+CD4-CCR7+CD45RA+ phenotype defined the sorted naive CD8 T cells. This CDR3 comprises 8 residues. CDR1 is SGHTA, CDR2 FQGTGA, per germline. The chain joins TRBV7-3 to TRBJ2-5; D perhaps matches TRBD2 (5 bases). The clonotype originates from a human donor in good health. Some libraries in this study had Jurkat cell RNA spiked in. The sequencing input was naive CD8+ T cells from blood, with Jurkat cell RNA spiked in. Stated subset: FACS-sorted CD8+CD4-CCR7+CD45RA+ naive T cells. The CDR3 sequence: CASSHREF. The CDR3 DNA sequence: TGTGCCAGCAGCCATAGGGAGTTC.